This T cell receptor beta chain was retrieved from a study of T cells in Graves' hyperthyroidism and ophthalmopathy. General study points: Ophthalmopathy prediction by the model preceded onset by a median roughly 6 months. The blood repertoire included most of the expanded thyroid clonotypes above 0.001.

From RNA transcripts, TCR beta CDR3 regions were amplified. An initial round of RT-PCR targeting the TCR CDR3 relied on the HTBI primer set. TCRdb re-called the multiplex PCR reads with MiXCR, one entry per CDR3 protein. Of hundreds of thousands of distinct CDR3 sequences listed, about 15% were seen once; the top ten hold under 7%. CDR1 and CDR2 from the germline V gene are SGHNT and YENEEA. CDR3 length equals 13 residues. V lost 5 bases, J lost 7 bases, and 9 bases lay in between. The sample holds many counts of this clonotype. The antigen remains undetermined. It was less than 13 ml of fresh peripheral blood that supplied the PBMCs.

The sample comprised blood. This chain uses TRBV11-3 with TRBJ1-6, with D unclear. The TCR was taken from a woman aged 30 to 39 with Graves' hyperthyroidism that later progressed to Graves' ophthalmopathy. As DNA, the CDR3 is TGTGCCAGCAGCCCCTCCCGCAATTCACCCCTCCACTTT. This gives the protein CASSPSRNSPLHF.